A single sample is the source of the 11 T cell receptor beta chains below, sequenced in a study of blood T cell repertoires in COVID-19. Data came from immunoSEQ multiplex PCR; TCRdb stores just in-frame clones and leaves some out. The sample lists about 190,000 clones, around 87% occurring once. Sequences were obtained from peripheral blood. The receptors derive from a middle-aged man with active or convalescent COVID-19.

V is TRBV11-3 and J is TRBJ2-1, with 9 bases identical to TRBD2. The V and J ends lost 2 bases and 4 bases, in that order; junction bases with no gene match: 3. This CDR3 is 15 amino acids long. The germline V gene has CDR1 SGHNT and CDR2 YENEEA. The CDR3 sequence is CASSLMLAGYNEQFF. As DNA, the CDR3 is TGTGCCAGCAGCTTAATGCTAGCGGGGTACAATGAGCAGTTCTTC.

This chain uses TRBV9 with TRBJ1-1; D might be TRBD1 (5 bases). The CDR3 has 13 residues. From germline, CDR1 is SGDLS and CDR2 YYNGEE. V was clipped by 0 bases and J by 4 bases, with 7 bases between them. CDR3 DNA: TGTGCCAGCAGCGTAGGTCAGGGCACTGAAGCTTTCTTT. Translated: CASSVGQGTEAFF.

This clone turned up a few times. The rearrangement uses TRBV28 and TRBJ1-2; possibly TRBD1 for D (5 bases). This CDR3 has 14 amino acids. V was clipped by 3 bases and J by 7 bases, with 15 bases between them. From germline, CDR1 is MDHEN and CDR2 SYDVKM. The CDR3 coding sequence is TGTGCCAGCAGTTTTGTCTCTCACCAGGGTGGCTACACCTTC. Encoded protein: CASSFVSHQGGYTF.

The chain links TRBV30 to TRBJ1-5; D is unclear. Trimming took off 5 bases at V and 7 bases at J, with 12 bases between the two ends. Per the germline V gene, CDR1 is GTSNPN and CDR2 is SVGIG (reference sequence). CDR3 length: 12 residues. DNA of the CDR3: TGTGCCTGGGCGAGGACTGGGCAGCCCCAGCATTTT. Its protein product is CAWARTGQPQHF.

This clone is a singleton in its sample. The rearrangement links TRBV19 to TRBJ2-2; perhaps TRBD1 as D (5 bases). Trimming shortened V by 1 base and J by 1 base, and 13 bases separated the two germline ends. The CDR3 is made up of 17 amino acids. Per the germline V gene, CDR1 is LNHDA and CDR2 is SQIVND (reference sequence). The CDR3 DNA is TGTGCCAGTAGTATAGGGGGAACCACAGGGAACACCGGGGAGCTGTTTTTT. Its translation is CASSIGGTTGNTGELFF.

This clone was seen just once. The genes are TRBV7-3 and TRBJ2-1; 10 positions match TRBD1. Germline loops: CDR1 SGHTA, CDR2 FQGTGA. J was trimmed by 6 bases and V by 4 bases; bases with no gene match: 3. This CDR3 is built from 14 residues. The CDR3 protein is CASSSGTGVNEQFF. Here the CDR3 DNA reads TGTGCCAGCAGCTCCGGGACAGGGGTCAATGAGCAGTTCTTC.

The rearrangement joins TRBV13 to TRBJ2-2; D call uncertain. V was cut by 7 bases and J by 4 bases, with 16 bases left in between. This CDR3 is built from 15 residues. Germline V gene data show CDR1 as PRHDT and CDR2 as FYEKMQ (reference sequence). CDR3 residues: CASTMRETFTGELFF. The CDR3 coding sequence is TGTGCCAGCACTATGAGAGAAACCTTCACCGGGGAGCTGTTTTTT. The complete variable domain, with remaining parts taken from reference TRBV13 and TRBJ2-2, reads AAGVIQSPRHLIKEKRETATLKCYPIPRHDTVYWYQQGPGQDPQFLISFYEKMQSDKGSIPDRFSAQQFSDYHSELNMSSLELGDSALYFCASTMRETFTGELFFGEGSRLTVL.

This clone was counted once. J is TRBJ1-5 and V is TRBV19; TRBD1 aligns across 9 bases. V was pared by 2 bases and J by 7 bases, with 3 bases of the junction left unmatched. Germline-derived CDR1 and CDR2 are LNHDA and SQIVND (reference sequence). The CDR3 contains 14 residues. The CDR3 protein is CASSITGGRQPQHF. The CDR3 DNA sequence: TGTGCCAGTAGTATAACAGGGGGCCGGCAGCCCCAGCATTTT. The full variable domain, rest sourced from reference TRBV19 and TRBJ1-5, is DGGITQSPKYLFRKEGQNVTLSCEQNLNHDAMYWYRQDPGQGLRLIYYSQIVNDFQKGDIAEGYSVSREKKESFPLTVTSAQKNPTAFYLCASSITGGRQPQHFGDGTRLSIL.

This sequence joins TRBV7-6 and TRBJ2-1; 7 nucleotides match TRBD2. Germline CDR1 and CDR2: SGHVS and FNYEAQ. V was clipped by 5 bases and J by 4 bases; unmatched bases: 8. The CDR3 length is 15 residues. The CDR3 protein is CASSQSSGGYNEQFF. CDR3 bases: TGTGCCAGCAGCCAATCTAGCGGAGGGTACAATGAGCAGTTCTTC.

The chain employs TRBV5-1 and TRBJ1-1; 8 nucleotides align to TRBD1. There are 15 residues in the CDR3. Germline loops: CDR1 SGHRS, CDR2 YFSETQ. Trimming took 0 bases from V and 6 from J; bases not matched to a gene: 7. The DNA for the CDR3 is TGCGCCAGCAGCTTGGATTTGCAGGGGGCGGCTGAAGCTTTCTTT. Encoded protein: CASSLDLQGAAEAFF. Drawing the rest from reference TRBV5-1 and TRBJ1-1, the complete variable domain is KAGVTQTPRYLIKTRGQQVTLSCSPISGHRSVSWYQQTPGQGLQFLFEYFSETQRNKGNFPGRFSGRQFSNSRSEMNVSTLELGDSALYLCASSLDLQGAAEAFFGQGTRLTVV.

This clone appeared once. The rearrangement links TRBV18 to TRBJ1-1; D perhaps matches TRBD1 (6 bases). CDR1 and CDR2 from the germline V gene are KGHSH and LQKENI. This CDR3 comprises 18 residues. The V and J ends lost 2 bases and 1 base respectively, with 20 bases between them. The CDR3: CASSPGRQGIPTNTEAFF. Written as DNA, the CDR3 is TGTGCCAGCTCACCAGGGCGGCAGGGGATTCCTACGAACACTGAAGCTTTCTTT.